The 32 T cell receptor beta chains reported below all come from one sample, sequenced in a study of cytomegalovirus exposure and HLA in healthy donors. The PCR was carried out with 60 Vbeta primers and 13 Jbeta primers. Clones were sequenced by immunoSEQ multiplex PCR, and TCRdb holds only the in-frame ones, with some missing. Here the sample spans approximately 190,000 clones, about 86% being singletons. The source material was PBMCs. These receptors all stem from a man aged 35-49 years in good health and CMV-seropositive.

This rearrangement joins TRBV5-4 to TRBJ1-1, with TRBD1 matching over 8 bases. Germline CDR1 SGHNT, CDR2 YYREEE (reference sequence). Trimming took 0 bases from V and 3 from J; bases not matched to a gene: 4. CDR3 length equals 15 residues. For the CDR3, the DNA is TGTGCCAGCAGCTTGGGGGGACAGGAGGACACTGAAGCTTTCTTT. This codes for CASSLGGQEDTEAFF.

The chain joins TRBV6-6 to TRBJ2-1; 11 nucleotides line up with TRBD2. The CDR3 extends over 16 amino acids. Germline V gene sequence: CDR1 MNHNY, CDR2 SVGAGI (reference sequence). The V gene end was trimmed by 6 bases and the J gene end by 3 bases; junction bases not matched to a gene: 7. CDR3 DNA: TGTGCCAGCAGACGGACTAGCGGGTCTATCTACAATGAGCAGTTCTTC. As protein: CASRRTSGSIYNEQFF.

The chain combines TRBV4-3 with TRBJ1-3; D gene uncertain. V lost 1 base and J 1 base, leaving 11 bases between the germline ends. The CDR3 runs to 16 residues. Germline V lookup: CDR1 LGHNA, CDR2 YSLEER. The CDR3 region is CASSQVMGLSGNTIYF. The CDR3 DNA follows: TGCGCCAGCAGCCAAGTCATGGGCCTATCTGGAAACACCATATATTTT.

The chain has TRBV29-1 and TRBJ2-5, with D possibly TRBD2 on 5 matching bases. Germline-derived CDR1 and CDR2 are SQVTM and ANQGSEA. CDR3 length: 11 amino acids. The germline V and J ends were trimmed by 4 bases and 5 bases, with 8 bases remaining between them. The CDR3 is CSVASGETQYF. The CDR3 DNA sequence: TGCAGCGTTGCTTCGGGGGAGACCCAGTACTTC.

This chain uses TRBV10-3 with TRBJ1-1; 7 bases are shared with TRBD1. In germline, CDR1 is ENHRY, CDR2 SYGVKD. This CDR3 has 14 amino acids. The J segment lost 6 bases and the V segment lost 3 bases, leaving 7 bases of the junction unmatched. The DNA of the CDR3 is TGTGCCATCAGTGACTCAGGGGGTGTAGCTGAAGCTTTCTTT. Amino acid sequence: CAISDSGGVAEAFF.

V is TRBV11-2 and J is TRBJ2-7; 7 nucleotides align to TRBD2. Germline CDR1 and CDR2: SGHAT and FQNNGV. This CDR3 has 16 amino acids. Trimming at V came to 1 base and at J to 0 bases, leaving 6 bases not matched to a gene. The CDR3 is CASSLGGGSPSYEQYF. The CDR3 DNA reads TGTGCCAGCAGCTTAGGAGGCGGGAGTCCCTCCTACGAGCAGTACTTC.

This chain uses TRBV7-6 with TRBJ2-7; no definite D call. V lost 6 bases, J lost 7 bases, and 7 bases lay in between. The CDR3 loop spans 10 amino acids. Germline CDR1 and CDR2: SGHVS and FNYEAQ. The CDR3 region is CASRRREQYF. As DNA, the CDR3 is TGTGCCAGCAGAAGGAGAGAGCAGTACTTC.

J is TRBJ1-1 and V is TRBV7-2; 7 nucleotides line up with TRBD1. The V gene end was trimmed by 5 bases and the J gene end by 4 bases; junction bases not matched to a gene: 4. CDR1 is SGHTA and CDR2 is FQGNSA in the germline V gene. The CDR3 runs 13 residues. As DNA, the CDR3 is TGTGCCAGCAGCAAAGACAGGGTCACTGAAGCTTTCTTT. It specifies CASSKDRVTEAFF.

CDR3: CASSQVRSRSFLAQYF. The DNA for the CDR3 is TGTGCCAGCAGCCAGGTGAGGAGCCGATCTTTTTTGGCCCAGTACTTC. The V and J genes are TRBV14 and TRBJ2-5; the D is unclear. Germline V gives CDR1 SGHDN, CDR2 FVKESK. The CDR3 has 16 amino acids. The V and J ends lost 3 bases and 9 bases respectively, with 23 bases between them.

This rearrangement joins TRBV7-2 to TRBJ1-2; D gene uncertain. Germline CDR1 SGHTA, CDR2 FQGNSA. V dropped 1 base and J dropped 4 bases, with 10 bases sitting between them. The CDR3 sequence is 14 residues long. Written as DNA, the CDR3 is TGTGCCAGCAGCTTAGGGATTGAGGGCTATGGCTACACCTTC. Amino acid sequence: CASSLGIEGYGYTF.

This chain connects TRBV7-9 to TRBJ2-7; 8 bases fit TRBD1. Germline loops: CDR1 SEHNR, CDR2 FQNEAQ (reference sequence). The CDR3 runs to 15 residues. Germline trimming cut 5 bases from V and 4 bases from J; bases unmatched to any gene: 10. The CDR3 region has the DNA TGTGCCAGCAGCGCAAGGACAGGGTTGTGGTACGAGCAGTACTTC. This translates into CASSARTGLWYEQYF.

The chain uses TRBV2 and TRBJ1-2; D is undetermined. The V and J ends lost 5 bases and 4 bases respectively, with 8 bases between them. The CDR3 has 12 residues. The germline V gene encodes CDR1 SNHLY and CDR2 FYNNEI. CDR3: CASSWGAYGYTF. The CDR3 DNA follows: TGTGCCAGCAGTTGGGGAGCCTATGGCTACACCTTC.

This clone was seen just once. This CDR3 is also generated by other DNA sequences in the sample. The genes are TRBV2 and TRBJ1-2; D call uncertain. Trimming shortened V by 8 bases and J by 0 bases, and 10 bases separated the two germline ends. CDR3 length: 13 residues. Germline V lookup: CDR1 SNHLY, CDR2 FYNNEI. CDR3: CASGGRPNYGYTF. Here the CDR3 DNA reads TGTGCCAGCGGTGGCAGGCCTAACTATGGCTACACCTTC. Full variable domain (missing parts from reference TRBV2 and TRBJ1-2): EPEVTQTPSHQVTQMGQEVILRCVPISNHLYFYWYRQILGQKVEFLVSFYNNEISEKSEIFDDQFSVERPDGSNFTLKIRSTKLEDSAMYFCASGGRPNYGYTFGSGTRLTVV.

For this clone: Other DNA sequences in this specimen translate into the identical CDR3. V gene TRBV15 combines with J gene TRBJ2-7; D ambiguous. The CDR3 totals 13 residues. CDR1 and CDR2 (germline): LNHNV, YYDKDF (reference sequence). Deletions cut 1 base from V and 3 bases from J, with 7 bases between. The CDR3 region has the DNA TGTGCCACCAGCAGAGGAACTATCTACGAGCAGTACTTC. Its translation: CATSRGTIYEQYF.

The J gene is TRBJ2-7, the V gene TRBV4-3; 8 bases are a match to TRBD2. Germline trimming cut 0 bases from V and 12 bases from J; bases unmatched to any gene: 13. This CDR3 region has 15 residues. Germline loops: CDR1 LGHNA, CDR2 YSLEER. CDR3 region: CASSQDRVRGGPAYF. For the CDR3, the DNA is TGCGCCAGCAGCCAAGACAGGGTTCGGGGGGGGCCGGCGTACTTC.

This chain joins TRBV6-1 and TRBJ1-4, with 11 bases fitting TRBD1. The CDR3 is 18 amino acids. V trimming: 4 bases; J trimming: 2 bases; junction bases outside the gene matches: 9. Germline V gene lookup returns CDR1 MNHNS and CDR2 SASEGT. The CDR3 coding sequence is TGTGCCAGCAGTGCGACCCGGGACAGGGGGGCTACTAATGAAAAACTGTTTTTT. Translation gives CASSATRDRGATNEKLFF.

This clone is a singleton in its sample. V is TRBV29-1 and J is TRBJ1-2, with 8 bases lining up with TRBD1. Germline CDR1 is SQVTM and CDR2 is ANQGSEA. After removal of 4 bases from V and 4 bases from J, the junction contained 5 bases not matched to a gene. The CDR3 loop spans 13 amino acids. The CDR3 reads CSVGDRSGYGYTF. The CDR3 bases are TGCAGCGTTGGGGACAGGTCCGGCTATGGCTACACCTTC. The full variable domain, in which reference TRBV29-1 and TRBJ1-2 provide the parts outside the CDR3, is SAVISQKPSRDICQRGTSLTIQCQVDSQVTMMFWYRQQPGQSLTLIATANQGSEATYESGFVIDKFPISRPNLTFSTLTVSNMSPEDSSIYLCSVGDRSGYGYTFGSGTRLTVV.

In the case of this clone: One end of the junction is discordant with germline, which a read error may explain. Other DNA sequences in the sample encode the same CDR3. The CDR3 DNA sequence: TGCGCCAGCAGCGCCGGACAGCAAGCTGGAAACACCATATATTTT. Encoded protein: CASSAGQQAGNTIYF. The chain is built from TRBV9 and TRBJ1-3; maybe TRBD1 (6 bases). From germline, CDR1 is SGDLS and CDR2 YYNGEE. The CDR3 spans 15 residues. Supplemented by reference TRBV9 and TRBJ1-3, the full variable domain reads DSGVTQTPKHLITATGQRVTLRCSPRSGDLSVYWYQQSLDQGLQFLIQYYNGEERAKGNILERFSAQQFPDLHSELNLSSLELGDSALYFCASSAGQQAGNTIYFGEGSWLTVV.

The CDR3 DNA is TGTGCCAGCAGCGTAGCTACGAGGACAGATACGCAGTATTTT. As protein: CASSVATRTDTQYF. The chain carries TRBV9 and TRBJ2-3; no firm D call. V gave up 0 bases and J gave up 3 bases, with 8 bases separating them. CDR3 length: 14 residues. Germline values: CDR1 SGDLS, CDR2 YYNGEE.

The chain has TRBV6-1 and TRBJ1-4, with D possibly TRBD1 on 5 matching bases. Per the germline V gene, CDR1 is MNHNS and CDR2 is SASEGT. V gave up 1 base and J gave up 7 bases, with 13 bases separating them. The CDR3 runs 15 residues. The CDR3 bases are TGTGCCAGCAGTGAAGGGGGCAGGGTGGGTGAAAAACTGTTTTTT. It translates to CASSEGGRVGEKLFF.

V gene TRBV2 combines with J gene TRBJ2-7; 13 bases fit TRBD2. With V trimmed by 6 bases and J by 5 bases, 4 bases remained unmatched. The CDR3 totals 14 residues. The germline CDR1 and CDR2 sequences are SNHLY and FYNNEI. CDR3 loop: CASRGTSGTNEQYF. CDR3 sequence (DNA): TGTGCCAGCAGGGGGACTAGCGGGACAAACGAGCAGTACTTC.

V usage is TRBV15 and J usage is TRBJ2-3, with a tentative D call TRBD1 (6 bases). The CDR3 extends over 14 amino acids. V shed 9 bases and J shed 4 bases, with 17 bases lying between them. Germline loops: CDR1 LNHNV, CDR2 YYDKDF (reference sequence). CDR3: CATAYGQSPDTQYF. In nucleotides, the CDR3 is TGTGCCACTGCGTATGGACAGTCTCCAGATACGCAGTATTTT.

This chain uses TRBV5-6 with TRBJ1-1; 10 bases line up with TRBD1. The CDR3 is 19 residues long. The junction had 11 bases not matched to a gene; V was cut back by 0 bases and J by 0 bases. Germline assignment: CDR1 SGHDT and CDR2 YYEEEE. The CDR3 bases are TGTGCCAGCAGCTTGGGCCCGGGACAGGGGACCCCAATGAACACTGAAGCTTTCTTT. Translating gives CASSLGPGQGTPMNTEAFF. The full variable domain, with the rest looked up from reference TRBV5-6 and TRBJ1-1, is DAGVTQSPTHLIKTRGQQVTLRCSPKSGHDTVSWYQQALGQGPQFIFQYYEEEERQRGNFPDRFSGHQFPNYSSELNVNALLLGDSALYLCASSLGPGQGTPMNTEAFFGQGTRLTVV.

This chain uses TRBV10-3 with TRBJ2-7; 12 bases are a match to TRBD2. Germline V gene sequence: CDR1 ENHRY, CDR2 SYGVKD. After removal of 7 bases from V and 2 bases from J, the junction contained 3 bases not matched to a gene. The CDR3 contains 14 residues. The CDR3 reads CAIKASGRAYEQYF. DNA of the CDR3: TGTGCCATCAAGGCTAGCGGGAGGGCCTACGAGCAGTACTTC.

The J gene is TRBJ2-2, the V gene TRBV29-1; TRBD1 agrees at 8 bases. J was trimmed by 5 bases and V by 4 bases; bases with no gene match: 6. Germline V gene lookup returns CDR1 SQVTM and CDR2 ANQGSEA. This CDR3 is 14 amino acids long. The CDR3: CSVAAGGVTGELFF. In DNA form, the CDR3 reads TGCAGCGTTGCGGCAGGGGGCGTGACCGGGGAGCTGTTTTTT.

CDR3: CASSLEELALAKNIQYF. DNA for the CDR3: TGCGCCAGCAGCTTGGAGGAATTAGCCTTAGCCAAAAACATTCAGTACTTC. The chain carries TRBV5-1 and TRBJ2-4; D gene ambiguous. The V gene lost 0 bases and the J gene lost 0 bases, with 13 bases spanning the gap. The CDR3 has 17 residues. CDR1 is SGHRS and CDR2 is YFSETQ in the germline V gene.

As DNA, the CDR3 is TGTGCCAGCAGTCCCGAGAACAGGGGGGGGGAAAAACTGTTTTTT. Protein sequence: CASSPENRGGEKLFF. The rearrangement links TRBV27 to TRBJ1-4, with 8 bases aligning to TRBD1. This CDR3 spans 15 amino acids. Losses at the gene ends were 5 bases for V and 8 bases for J; bases not matched to a gene: 10. The V gene's germline CDR1 is MNHEY and CDR2 SMNVEV (reference sequence).

V usage is TRBV15 and J usage is TRBJ1-5; D might be TRBD1 (6 bases). The CDR3 spans 14 residues. The ends were cut back, 1 base at V and 7 bases at J, with 11 bases in the middle. Germline loops: CDR1 LNHNV, CDR2 YYDKDF (reference sequence). The CDR3 protein is CATSRGTVGQPQHF. Written as DNA, the CDR3 is TGTGCCACCAGCAGAGGGACAGTAGGACAGCCCCAGCATTTT.

The chain uses TRBV9 and TRBJ2-2, with D unclear. Germline V lookup: CDR1 SGDLS, CDR2 YYNGEE. This CDR3 spans 13 amino acids. The V gene lost 4 bases and the J gene lost 6 bases, with 10 bases spanning the gap. The DNA of the CDR3 is TGTGCCAGCAGCTTGATTAGTGCCGGGGAGCTGTTTTTT. Encoded protein: CASSLISAGELFF.

The genes are TRBV28 and TRBJ1-6; a possible D gene is TRBD1 (5 bases). CDR1 and CDR2 from the germline V gene are MDHEN and SYDVKM. The CDR3 is made up of 11 amino acids. The germline V and J ends were trimmed by 3 bases and 14 bases, with 8 bases remaining between them. CDR3 amino acids: CASSFSGTLHF. The CDR3 region has the DNA TGTGCCAGCAGTTTTTCAGGGACCCTCCACTTT. The full variable domain, rest sourced from reference TRBV28 and TRBJ1-6, is DVKVTQSSRYLVKRTGEKVFLECVQDMDHENMFWYRQDPGLGLRLIYFSYDVKMKEKGDIPEGYSVSREKKERFSLILESASTNQTSMYLCASSFSGTLHFGNGTRLTVT.

The chain links TRBV18 to TRBJ2-5; 10 bases fit TRBD1. CDR1 and CDR2 (germline): KGHSH, LQKENI. This CDR3 spans 15 amino acids. Trimming took 1 base from V and 5 from J; bases not matched to a gene: 4. The CDR3 DNA reads as TGTGCCAGCTCACCACGGGACAGGGGTGCTGAGACCCAGTACTTC. As protein: CASSPRDRGAETQYF.

The chain uses TRBV13 and TRBJ2-7; tentative D call: TRBD2 (6 bases). Trimming removed 5 bases from V and 7 bases from J, with 15 bases in between. This CDR3 contains 13 residues. Per the germline V gene, CDR1 is PRHDT and CDR2 is FYEKMQ (reference sequence). The CDR3 region is CASSPPGLQEQYF. In DNA form, the CDR3 reads TGTGCCAGCAGCCCTCCGGGACTTCAAGAGCAGTACTTC.